The clone carrying this T cell receptor beta chain occurred many times. Its antigen is currently unknown. TCRdb passed the RT-PCR reads through MiXCR, listing each CDR3 protein once. The data show more than 200,000 distinct CDR3 sequences, 12% seen once. The data belong to a study of response to subunit inactivated influenza vaccine. Study-level points and caveats: Authors suggested that a seasonal influenza vaccination recruits few new T cells each time.

This receptor was obtained from a man aged 45-60 years who received an inactivated influenza vaccine. The sequences come from non-naive T cells sorted from PBMCs, collected about 14 days before vaccination.

The CDR3 coding sequence is TGTGCCAGCAGTCTAGGGACGTCAACTCGCTATGGCTACACCTTC. Its translation is CASSLGTSTRYGYTF. The V gene is TRBV12-3 or TRBV12-4, the J gene TRBJ1-2, with a tentative D call TRBD1 (5 bases). V dropped 5 bases and J dropped 4 bases, with 17 bases sitting between them. The CDR3 has 15 residues.